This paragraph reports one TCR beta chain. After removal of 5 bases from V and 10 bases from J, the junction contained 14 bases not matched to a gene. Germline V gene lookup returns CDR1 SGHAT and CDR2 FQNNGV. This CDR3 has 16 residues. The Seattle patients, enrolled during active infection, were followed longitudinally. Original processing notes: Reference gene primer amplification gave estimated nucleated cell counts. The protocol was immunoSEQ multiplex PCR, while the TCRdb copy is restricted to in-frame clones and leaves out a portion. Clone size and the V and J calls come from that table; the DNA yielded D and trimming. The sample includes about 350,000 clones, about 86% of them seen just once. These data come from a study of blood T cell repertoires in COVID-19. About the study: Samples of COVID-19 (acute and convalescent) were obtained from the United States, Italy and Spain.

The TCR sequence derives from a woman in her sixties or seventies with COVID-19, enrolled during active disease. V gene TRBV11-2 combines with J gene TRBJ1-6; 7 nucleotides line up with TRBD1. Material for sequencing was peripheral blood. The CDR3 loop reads CASSHLLDREDSPLHF. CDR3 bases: TGTGCCAGCAGCCATCTTCTCGACAGGGAGGACTCACCCCTCCACTTT. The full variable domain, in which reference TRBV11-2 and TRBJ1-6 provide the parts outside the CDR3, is EAGVAQSPRYKIIEKRQSVAFWCNPISGHATLYWYQQILGQGPKLLIQFQNNGVVDDSQLPKDRFSAERLKGVDSTLKIQPAKLEDSAVYLCASSHLLDREDSPLHFGNGTRLTVT.